This T cell receptor (beta chain) was identified in a study of CD8 T cells in ankylosing spondylitis. TCRdb re-analysed the 5' RACE reads in MiXCR, keeping a single row per CDR3 protein. Of a few hundred thousand distinct CDR3 sequences detected, around 20% appear once; the ten largest clones hold around 16%. Remarks on this clonotype: Its specificity is unknown.

Trimming pared 4 bases from V and 6 bases from J, leaving 12 bases between. The CDR3 loop spans 13 amino acids. Looked up from germline, CDR1 is SNHLY and CDR2 is FYNNEI. General study findings and limits: There was a TCR beta motif, made of eight highly homologous variants, that appeared characteristic of ankylosing spondylitis blood.

Sequenced: blood, either unsorted or a sorted T cell fraction (not recorded which). The clonotype originates from a male donor with ankylosing spondylitis. The J gene is TRBJ1-2, the V gene TRBV2; no firm D call. The CDR3 DNA is TGTGCCAGCAGTGTTTCGGTCCGGGATGGCTACACCTTC. Translating it yields CASSVSVRDGYTF.